Described below is a single T cell receptor (beta chain) sequence and its context. The data were taken from a study of beta chain features in type 1 diabetes. Expressed TCRB transcripts were sequenced after all isolated RNA was converted to cDNA. Here immunoSEQ multiplex PCR was the method, and the copy in TCRdb shows in-frame clones only, minus some. The sample shows roughly 140,000 clones, roughly 53% of them seen only once. The receptor comes from a man between 18 and 35 years old in good health. Sequenced sample: Tregs from blood.

The CDR3 region has the DNA TGTGCCAGCAGTTACGGTGACAAGGAGGGGGAGACCCAGTACTTC. Its translation: CASSYGDKEGETQYF. The J gene is TRBJ2-5, the V gene TRBV6-5; the D gene is possibly TRBD2 (6 bases). The CDR3 has 15 amino acids. Per the germline V gene, CDR1 is MNHEY and CDR2 is SVGAGI. Trimming cost V 2 bases and J 5 bases, with 15 bases left between them.